The next 25 T cell receptor beta chains were all read from a single sample in a study of T cell changes during pregnancy in multiple sclerosis (dated by TCRdb to 2018 to 2020). The library came from the immunoSEQ multiplex PCR assay. In its TCRdb copy, this immuneACCESS table keeps in-frame sequences only and misses some clones. Where compared with another copy, unresolved V genes explain less than half of these, and the others have no known cause. The sample table shows about 30,000 clones, and under 95% are seen once. Approximately 4.6% of the sample is held by the ten biggest clonotypes. The sample consisted of peripheral blood, taken in the second trimester of pregnancy. These TCRs come from a female donor in good health, enrolled as a control in a pregnancy study.

This clone appeared once. This chain links TRBV27 with TRBJ2-5, with D perhaps matching TRBD2 (7 bases). The V gene lost 5 bases and the J gene lost 1 base, with 17 bases spanning the gap. The CDR3 has 16 amino acids. In germline, CDR1 is MNHEY, CDR2 SMNVEV (reference sequence). CDR3 loop: CASSTSLGGLQETQYF. CDR3 nucleotide sequence: TGTGCCAGCAGTACCTCATTGGGGGGGCTCCAAGAGACCCAGTACTTC.

The V gene is TRBV6-1, the J gene TRBJ2-3; 14 nucleotides align to TRBD2. V lost 7 bases to trimming and J lost 5 bases; unmatched junction nucleotides: 5. This CDR3 has 15 amino acids. Germline V gene sequence: CDR1 MNHNS, CDR2 SASEGT. CDR3 loop: CASTPGLAGVDTQYF. CDR3 nucleotides: TGTGCCAGCACCCCGGGACTAGCGGGGGTAGATACGCAGTATTTT.

V and J are TRBV9 and TRBJ2-5, with 10 bases that match TRBD2. The CDR3 has 16 residues. Per germline, CDR1 SGDLS and CDR2 YYNGEE. The ends lost 0 bases at V and 4 bases at J; junction bases unmatched: 6. CDR3 sequence (DNA): TGTGCCAGCAGCGTAGAATTAGCGGGGGGCGCAGAGACCCAGTACTTC. Translation gives CASSVELAGGAETQYF. The variable domain in full, with the rest retrieved from reference TRBV9 and TRBJ2-5, is DSGVTQTPKHLITATGQRVTLRCSPRSGDLSVYWYQQSLDQGLQFLIQYYNGEERAKGNILERFSAQQFPDLHSELNLSSLELGDSALYFCASSVELAGGAETQYFGPGTRLLVL.

The gene calls are TRBV4-3 and TRBJ1-1; D unclear. The length of the CDR3 is 13 residues. V was shortened by 8 bases and J by 3 bases, with 13 bases between the two germline ends. Germline V gene lookup returns CDR1 LGHNA and CDR2 YSLEER. CDR3 DNA sequence: TGCGCCAGCGCGCCCGGGAAAGACACTGAAGCTTTCTTT. The encoded protein is CASAPGKDTEAFF.

This sequence joins TRBV28 and TRBJ1-1, with 9 bases aligning to TRBD1. V was pared by 6 bases and J by 5 bases, with 13 bases of the junction left unmatched. The CDR3 contains 16 residues. Per germline, CDR1 MDHEN and CDR2 SYDVKM. CDR3 nucleotides: TGTGCCAGCAGACCGCACCCACAGGGGGCGCAAACTGAAGCTTTCTTT. Translated: CASRPHPQGAQTEAFF.

This sequence joins TRBV21-1 and TRBJ2-1; whether TRBD2, the table's D call, matches the DNA was not checked. TRBV21-1 is given as a pseudogene. The CDR3 is 15 residues long. CDR3 loop: CASIGEGSSYNEQFF. CDR3 coding DNA: TGTGCCAGCATAGGGGAGGGGAGCTCCTACAATGAGCAGTTCTTC.

The rearrangement links TRBV6-4 to TRBJ2-1, with TRBD2 matching over 7 bases. CDR1 is MRHNA and CDR2 is SNTAGT in the germline V gene. The trim removed 5 bases at V and 0 bases at J, leaving 7 bases unmatched. The CDR3 runs 16 residues. CDR3 loop: CASSTPAGDSYNEQFF. Written as DNA, the CDR3 is TGTGCCAGCAGTACCCCGGCGGGGGACTCCTACAATGAGCAGTTCTTC.

The chain carries TRBV9 and TRBJ1-2; 9 bases are shared with TRBD1. Germline-derived CDR1 and CDR2 are SGDLS and YYNGEE. J gave up 2 bases and V 2 bases, and 4 bases lay outside the gene matches. This CDR3 has 15 residues. As DNA, the CDR3 is TGTGCCAGCAGCGTTACAGGGGGCACGAACTATGGCTACACCTTC. Its protein product is CASSVTGGTNYGYTF.

The chain recombines TRBV28 with TRBJ2-1; D uncertain. Germline assignment: CDR1 MDHEN and CDR2 SYDVKM. CDR3 length: 12 residues. The ends were cut back, 3 bases at V and 6 bases at J, with 6 bases in the middle. CDR3 coding DNA: TGTGCCAGCAGTTTCCCCTCCAATGAGCAGTTCTTC. It translates to CASSFPSNEQFF.

This chain connects TRBV15 to TRBJ2-1; TRBD1 matches 9 bases. The germline CDR1 and CDR2 sequences are LNHNV and YYDKDF (reference sequence). V lost 0 bases, J lost 6 bases, and 6 bases stayed unmatched. CDR3 length: 16 residues. As DNA, the CDR3 is TGTGCCACCAGCAGAGAGGTTGGGACAGGGCCCAATGAGCAGTTCTTC. This sequence encodes CATSREVGTGPNEQFF.

V and J are TRBV7-3 and TRBJ2-4; 9 nucleotides align to TRBD2. This CDR3 contains 16 residues. V lost 2 bases and J lost 7; bases outside the gene matches: 9. Germline assignment: CDR1 SGHTA and CDR2 FQGTGA. Here the CDR3 reads CASSLAGGPPGNIQYF. CDR3 coding DNA: TGTGCCAGCAGCTTAGCGGGGGGGCCACCGGGGAACATTCAGTACTTC.

The chain carries TRBV5-4 and TRBJ2-5; D is undetermined. There are 13 residues in the CDR3. The V end lost 0 bases, the J end lost 5 bases, and 8 bases lay between the germline ends. CDR1 SGHNT and CDR2 YYREEE come from the germline V gene (reference sequence). CDR3 residues: CASSLGGGETQYF. CDR3 DNA sequence: TGTGCCAGCAGCTTGGGAGGTGGGGAGACCCAGTACTTC.

The chain links TRBV5-4 to TRBJ2-1; 14 bases align to TRBD2. The CDR3 runs 15 residues. Germline loops: CDR1 SGHNT, CDR2 YYREEE (reference sequence). J gave up 5 bases and V 4 bases, and 2 bases lay outside the gene matches. The CDR3 DNA is TGTGCCAGCAGCCGACTAGCGGGAGGGGACAATGAGCAGTTCTTC. Translating gives CASSRLAGGDNEQFF. Supplemented by reference TRBV5-4 and TRBJ2-1, the full variable domain reads ETGVTQSPTHLIKTRGQQVTLRCSSQSGHNTVSWYQQALGQGPQFIFQYYREEENGRGNFPPRFSGLQFPNYSSELNVNALELDDSALYLCASSRLAGGDNEQFFGPGTRLTVL.

About this clone itself: The junction does not match germline at one end; this may be a read error. The V and J genes are TRBV6-5 and TRBJ2-2; a possible D gene is TRBD1 (6 bases). Germline-derived CDR1 and CDR2 are MNHEY and SVGAGI. The CDR3 covers 14 residues. The CDR3 DNA reads as TGTGCCAGCAGCTGGGACACGAACACCAGGGAGCTGTTTTTT. Its translation is CASSWDTNTRELFF.

The chain joins TRBV11-3 to TRBJ2-1; possibly TRBD2 for D (5 bases). Trimming cost V 1 base and J 7 bases, with 14 bases left between them. The CDR3 covers 15 residues. Germline CDR1 is SGHNT and CDR2 is YENEEA. CDR3 residues: CASSLGGASANEQFF. The CDR3 coding sequence is TGTGCCAGCAGCTTAGGGGGAGCTTCCGCAAATGAGCAGTTCTTC.

The chain uses TRBV5-1 and TRBJ2-1, with D possibly matching TRBD2 (6 bases). Germline V gene sequence: CDR1 SGHRS, CDR2 YFSETQ. The CDR3 runs 13 residues. The V gene lost 4 bases and the J gene lost 2 bases, with 7 bases spanning the gap. CDR3 sequence (DNA): TGCGCCAGCAGCGCGGGGACCTACAATGAGCAGTTCTTC. Its translation: CASSAGTYNEQFF.

J is TRBJ2-1 and V is TRBV5-1, with 8 bases that match TRBD1. CDR1 SGHRS and CDR2 YFSETQ come from the germline V gene. This CDR3 comprises 20 residues. V lost 3 bases to trimming and J lost 0 bases; unmatched junction nucleotides: 17. The CDR3 DNA is TGCGCCAGCAGCTACAATCGACAAGGACAGGGTCGGAGCTCCTACAATGAGCAGTTCTTC. It translates to CASSYNRQGQGRSSYNEQFF.

The chain employs TRBV5-1 and TRBJ2-2; TRBD1 matches 12 bases. The CDR3 is 19 amino acids. V was clipped by 0 bases and J by 2 bases; unmatched bases: 8. Germline V gene data show CDR1 as SGHRS and CDR2 as YFSETQ. Written as DNA, the CDR3 is TGCGCCAGCAGCTTGGGGGACAGGGGGCGCGGGACCAACACCGGGGAGCTGTTTTTT. Protein product: CASSLGDRGRGTNTGELFF.

The V gene is TRBV28, the J gene TRBJ1-2; 12 positions match TRBD1. V shed 2 bases and J 4 bases; nucleotides not matched to a gene: 2. The CDR3 extends over 15 amino acids. Germline V CDR1 and CDR2: MDHEN, SYDVKM. The CDR3 DNA sequence: TGTGCCAGCAGTTTACGGGACAGGGGGCGCTATGGCTACACCTTC. The encoded protein is CASSLRDRGRYGYTF.

The chain has TRBV29-1 and TRBJ1-3; D is uncertain. Trimming shortened V by 3 bases and J by 11 bases, and 11 bases separated the two germline ends. The CDR3 spans 11 residues. Germline values: CDR1 SQVTM, CDR2 ANQGSEA. CDR3 in amino acids: CSVDRGGAIYF. CDR3 sequence (DNA): TGCAGCGTTGATCGGGGAGGCGCCATATATTTT.

This clone was detected a few times. The rearrangement uses TRBV7-9 and TRBJ1-1, with 10 positions matching TRBD1. CDR3 size: 16 residues. After removal of 5 bases from V and 3 bases from J, the junction contained 9 bases not matched to a gene. In germline, CDR1 is SEHNR, CDR2 FQNEAQ (reference sequence). CDR3 region: CASSPGQGLGDTEAFF. The CDR3 DNA is TGTGCCAGCAGCCCGGGACAGGGGTTGGGCGACACTGAAGCTTTCTTT.

The genes are TRBV6-1 and TRBJ2-2, with D perhaps matching TRBD2 (6 bases). V was trimmed by 2 bases and J by 5 bases, leaving 15 bases between them. Looked up from germline, CDR1 is MNHNS and CDR2 is SASEGT. The length of the CDR3 is 16 residues. CDR3 bases: TGTGCCAGCAGTGAATCAACCAGCGGGTGGACCGGGGAGCTGTTTTTT. Its translation is CASSESTSGWTGELFF.

The chain has TRBV19 and TRBJ1-5; TRBD1 aligns across 8 bases. The CDR3 loop spans 16 amino acids. With V trimmed by 5 bases and J by 0 bases, 6 bases remained unmatched. Looked up from germline, CDR1 is LNHDA and CDR2 is SQIVND (reference sequence). The DNA for the CDR3 is TGTGCCAGTAGTCGCGGACAGGGCGGTAGCAATCAGCCCCAGCATTTT. Protein product: CASSRGQGGSNQPQHF.

The chain joins TRBV7-2 to TRBJ1-1; 10 positions match TRBD1. CDR1 is SGHTA and CDR2 is FQGNSA in the germline V gene. The V and J ends lost 5 bases and 6 bases, in that order; junction bases with no gene match: 6. This CDR3 spans 14 amino acids. CDR3 sequence: CASSLGTGAPEAFF. For the CDR3, the DNA is TGTGCCAGCAGCCTGGGGACAGGGGCCCCTGAAGCTTTCTTT.

V usage is TRBV13 and J usage is TRBJ1-5, with TRBD1 identical over 8 bases. CDR1 and CDR2 from the germline V gene are PRHDT and FYEKMQ (reference sequence). After removal of 5 bases from V and 2 bases from J, the junction contained 2 bases not matched to a gene. The CDR3 consists of 14 residues. This CDR3 is CASSQTGGNQPQHF. In nucleotides, the CDR3 is TGTGCCAGCAGCCAGACAGGGGGCAATCAGCCCCAGCATTTT.